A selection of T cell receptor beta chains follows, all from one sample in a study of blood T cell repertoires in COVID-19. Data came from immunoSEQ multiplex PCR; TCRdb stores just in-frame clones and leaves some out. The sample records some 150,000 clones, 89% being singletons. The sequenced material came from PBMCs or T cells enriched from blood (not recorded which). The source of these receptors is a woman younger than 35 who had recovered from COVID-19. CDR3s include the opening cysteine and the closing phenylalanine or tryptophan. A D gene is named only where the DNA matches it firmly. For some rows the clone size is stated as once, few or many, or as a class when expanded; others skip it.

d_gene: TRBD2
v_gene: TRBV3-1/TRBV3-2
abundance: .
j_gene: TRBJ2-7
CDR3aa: CASSQEPTGTSAYEQYF
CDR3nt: TGTGCCAGCAGCCAAGAACCTACCGGGACTAGCGCCTACGAGCAGTACTTC

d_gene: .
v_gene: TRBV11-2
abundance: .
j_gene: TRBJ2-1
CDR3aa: CASSLFGGAYNEQFF
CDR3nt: TGTGCCAGCAGCTTATTTGGAGGGGCCTACAATGAGCAGTTCTTC

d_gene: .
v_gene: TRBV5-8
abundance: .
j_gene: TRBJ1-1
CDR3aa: CAPKQEGPANTEAFF
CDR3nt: TGTGCCCCAAAACAGGAGGGGCCGGCAAACACTGAAGCTTTCTTT

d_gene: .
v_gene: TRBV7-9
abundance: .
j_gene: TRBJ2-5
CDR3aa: CASSTRTYQETQYF
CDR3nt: TGTGCCAGCAGCACCCGGACATACCAAGAGACCCAGTACTTC

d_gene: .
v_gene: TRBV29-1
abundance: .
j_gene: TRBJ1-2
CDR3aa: CSVDRYGAQANYGYTF
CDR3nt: TGCAGCGTTGATCGGTACGGAGCACAAGCTAACTATGGCTACACCTTC

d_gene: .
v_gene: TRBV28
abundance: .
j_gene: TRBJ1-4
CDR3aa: CASSLLPDNEKLFF
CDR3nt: TGTGCCAGCAGTTTACTGCCAGATAATGAAAAACTGTTTTTT

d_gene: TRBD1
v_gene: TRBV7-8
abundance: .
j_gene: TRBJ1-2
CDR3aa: CASSLAQLRQGDGGYTF
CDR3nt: TGTGCCAGCAGCTTAGCGCAGCTGAGACAGGGGGATGGGGGCTACACCTTC

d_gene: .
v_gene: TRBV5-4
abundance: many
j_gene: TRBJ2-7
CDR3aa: CASSSQGNSYEQYF
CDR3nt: TGTGCCAGCAGCTCGCAGGGGAACTCCTACGAGCAGTACTTC

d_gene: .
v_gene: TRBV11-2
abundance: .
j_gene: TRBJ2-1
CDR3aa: CASSTKPSSVHSYNEQFF
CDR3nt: TGTGCCAGCAGCACTAAGCCTTCTAGCGTACACTCCTACAATGAGCAGTTCTTC

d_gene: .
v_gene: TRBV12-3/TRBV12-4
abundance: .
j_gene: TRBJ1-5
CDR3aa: CASSSLSMAQHF
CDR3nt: TGTGCCAGCAGTTCCCTATCTATGGCCCAGCATTTT